The rows below give T cell receptor beta chains drawn from one sample of a study of OX40 agonist ivuxolimab in advanced cancers. The table came from immunoSEQ multiplex PCR; TCRdb's copy has only in-frame clones and leaves some out. The table has about 80,000 clones, around nine tenths seen once. The source was CD4+ or CD8+ T cells sorted from blood, collected in a trial of the OX40 agonist ivuxolimab. The receptors originated from an adult with an advanced solid tumor such as melanoma, head and neck, liver or kidney cancer. Each CDR3 is given with its conserved first and last residue. D genes are given only for firm matches. Some rows mark clone size as missing; the rest say once, few, many or name a class of expanded clone.

D	size	V	J	DNA	CDR3
TRBD1	.	TRBV11-2	TRBJ1-2	TGTGCCAGCAGCTTAATACAGGGGTGGAAGTATGGCTACACCTTC	CASSLIQGWKYGYTF
.	.	TRBV5-1	TRBJ1-3	TGCGCCAGCAGCTTGGCCCTTTCAGGGGACACCATATATTTT	CASSLALSGDTIYF
.	.	TRBV28	TRBJ1-5	TGTGCCAGCAGGGCCACAGGAGACAATCAGCCCCAGCATTTT	CASRATGDNQPQHF
.	.	TRBV18	TRBJ1-1	TGTGCCAGCTCACCACGGCTACCTTCGAACACTGAAGCTTTCTTT	CASSPRLPSNTEAFF
TRBD1	.	TRBV19	TRBJ2-2	TGTGCCAGTAGTTGGGACAGAGAAGCCGGGGAGCTGTTTTTT	CASSWDREAGELFF
.	.	TRBV27	TRBJ2-7	TGTGCCAGCAGTTCCCCTTACGAGCAGTACTTC	CASSSPYEQYF
.	once	TRBV28	TRBJ2-1	TGTGCCAGCAAACCAGGAGGATTAAACAATGAGCAGTTCTTC	CASKPGGLNNEQFF
.	.	TRBV20-1	TRBJ2-5	TGCAGTGCGTCCCGGATGGAGACCCAGTACTTC	CSASRMETQYF
TRBD2	.	TRBV27	TRBJ2-3	TGTGCCAGCAGGCCCTTGGGGGGGAGGGCAGATACGCAGTATTTT	CASRPLGGRADTQYF
TRBD1	.	TRBV9	TRBJ1-6	TGTGCCAGCAGTCCCGGGACAGGGGGACTTTCACCCCTCCACTTT	CASSPGTGGLSPLHF
.	.	TRBV6-5	TRBJ2-5	TGTGCCAGCAGCACAGGGAAAGAGACCCAGTACTTC	CASSTGKETQYF
.	.	TRBV10-3	TRBJ1-6	TGTGCCATCAGTGATAGGCAGGCTAATTCACCCCTCCACTTT	CAISDRQANSPLHF
.	once	TRBV30	TRBJ1-4	TGTGCCTGGAGTGTACAGTCAGGGCGAAAACTGTTTTTT	CAWSVQSGRKLFF
.	.	TRBV18	TRBJ1-3	TGTGCCAGCTCACCCGATTCGGACACCATATATTTT	CASSPDSDTIYF
.	few	TRBV29-1	TRBJ1-1	TGCAGCGTTACGAGAGGGAGGAACACTGAAGCTTTCTTT	CSVTRGRNTEAFF
.	.	TRBV5-6	TRBJ1-6	TGTGCCAGCAGCTTGTTACAGTATAATTCACCCCTCCACTTT	CASSLLQYNSPLHF
.	.	TRBV13	TRBJ2-1	TGTGCCAGCAGCCCCCAGCCGAAAATTCCTGACAGGTACAATGAGCAGTTCTTC	CASSPQPKIPDRYNEQFF
TRBD2	few	TRBV15	TRBJ2-1	TGTGCCACCAGCAGGGTTTCTCTTAGTAGCGGGTCCTACAATGAGCAGTTCTTC	CATSRVSLSSGSYNEQFF
TRBD1	.	TRBV28	TRBJ2-7	TGTGCCACAAACCCGGACAGGGGAGGGAACGAGCAGTACTTC	CATNPDRGGNEQYF
TRBD1	.	TRBV10-1	TRBJ2-2	TGCGCCAGCAGTGAGTGGGACAGTGGGTCCCCCGGGGAGCTGTTTTTT	CASSEWDSGSPGELFF
TRBD2	.	TRBV10-3	TRBJ2-1	TGTGCCATCAGAAACTCAGCGGGAGTAGGGTCCAATGAGCAGTTCTTC	CAIRNSAGVGSNEQFF
TRBD2	.	TRBV4-1	TRBJ2-1	TGCGCCAGCAGGGCAGGGATCCTAGCGGGAGAAAGTAATGAGCAGTTCTTC	CASRAGILAGESNEQFF
.	once	TRBV30	TRBJ1-1	TGTGCCTGGAGATACAGGGTGGACACTGAAGCTTTCTTT	CAWRYRVDTEAFF
.	.	TRBV5-6	TRBJ1-2	TGTGCCAGCAGCGTCGGGGCTAACTATGGCTACACCTTC	CASSVGANYGYTF
.	.	TRBV5-5	TRBJ1-5	TGTGCCAGCAGCCTCGGGACTTCTTTGGTGCCCCAGCATTTT	CASSLGTSLVPQHF
TRBD2	.	TRBV6-1	TRBJ2-1	TGTGCCAGCAGTGCCTTATCGCGGGGGGCCCACAATGAGCAGTTCTTC	CASSALSRGAHNEQFF
.	.	TRBV21-1	TRBJ1-4	TGTGCCAGCAGCCCGCGTGCGGGAGGTAATGAAAAACTGTTTTTT	CASSPRAGGNEKLFF
.	.	TRBV5-1	TRBJ1-1	TGCGCCAGCAGTCCCGGGACCTCTGAACCCCGGAACTTT	CASSPGTSEPRNF